This is a list of T cell receptor beta chains from one sample in a study of blood T cell repertoires in COVID-19. Clones were sequenced by immunoSEQ multiplex PCR, and TCRdb holds only the in-frame ones, with some missing. The profile shows about 50,000 clones, roughly 90% of them singletons. The specimen was peripheral blood. These receptors all come from a human donor with active COVID-19. The donor label of this sample is uncertain. Both conserved end residues are part of each CDR3.

TRBV6-5	CASGQPPSYEQYF
TRBV6-5	CASSLGQLLNTEAFF
TRBV9	CASSVSRSSYTGELFF
TRBV4-3	CASSQDLAGGAEETQYF
TRBV5-1	CASSLEQGVDTEAFF
TRBV9	CASTTGDTQETQYF
TRBV7-2	CASSLSAGVNTEAFF
TRBV18	CASSLGQGIFYEQYF
TRBV4-1	CASRGTSGGLRAGANVLTF
TRBV11-2	CASSLVTGWGEQYF
TRBV7-2	CASSLTGTGVGGGELFF
TRBV18	CASSPGWTDGNTIYF
TRBV6-6	CASNQDYEQYF
TRBV11-2	CASSLNPIMNTEAFF
TRBV6-6	CASSYRQGARDQPQHF
TRBV6-2/TRBV6-3	CASSYPSETQYF
TRBV19	CASFDRGNYGYTF
TRBV10-3	CAISESQGTEAFF
TRBV5-1	CASSPDSYNGYTF
TRBV7-9	CASSFRTGTGSQNIQYF
TRBV29-1	CSVEGTGGNSDTQYF
TRBV9	CASSASMTGGSSPLHF
TRBV6-1	CASSESGTGELFF
TRBV3-1/TRBV3-2	CASSSNYGYTF
TRBV2	CASRAATGYYEQYF
TRBV21-1	CASNSGGCTDTQYF
TRBV7-9	CASSLKPVAGGEQFF
TRBV19	CASTRYTGVNTEAFF
TRBV19	CASSPISSYNSPLHF
TRBV7-9	CASSFGWDSSYNEQFF
TRBV24-1	CATSEGGRNSNQPQHF
TRBV11-2	CASRTDFTDNEQFF
TRBV18	CASSPPQGGASYNEQFF
TRBV29-1	CSVEVAVNQPQHF
TRBV9	CASSVSGLDFYEQYF
TRBV7-8	CASSSLPSTGVQPQHF
TRBV7-9	CASSPTSDKGQNIQYF
TRBV6-5	CASRAMNTEAFF
TRBV6-5	CASSLGTGNYGYTF
TRBV29-1	CSAAQGVGYGYTF
TRBV7-2	CASSPFGGYYNEQFF
TRBV4-3	CASSQDLHSPLHF